This T cell receptor beta chain came from a study of cytomegalovirus exposure and HLA in healthy donors. Per germline, CDR1 MNHEY and CDR2 SVGAGI. The CDR3 length is 13 residues. V dropped 7 bases and J dropped 6 bases, with 13 bases sitting between them. Study-level points and caveats: Associated with cytomegalovirus, according to the listing, were approximately 160 TCR beta chains.

A note on this clone: As yet, its antigen is unknown.

PCR involved 60 Vbeta and 13 Jbeta primers. TCRdb keeps only in-frame clones here, not all; method: immunoSEQ multiplex PCR. The data show about 160,000 clones, over 70% seen once. This TCR was sampled from a man in his thirties or forties in good health and CMV-seronegative. The sequenced material came from PBMCs. This chain uses TRBV6-5 with TRBJ2-1, with TRBD2 as a possible D gene (5 bases). For the CDR3, the DNA is TGTGCCAGCATTGGGCCCGGGGTCAATGAGCAGTTCTTC. Its protein is CASIGPGVNEQFF.